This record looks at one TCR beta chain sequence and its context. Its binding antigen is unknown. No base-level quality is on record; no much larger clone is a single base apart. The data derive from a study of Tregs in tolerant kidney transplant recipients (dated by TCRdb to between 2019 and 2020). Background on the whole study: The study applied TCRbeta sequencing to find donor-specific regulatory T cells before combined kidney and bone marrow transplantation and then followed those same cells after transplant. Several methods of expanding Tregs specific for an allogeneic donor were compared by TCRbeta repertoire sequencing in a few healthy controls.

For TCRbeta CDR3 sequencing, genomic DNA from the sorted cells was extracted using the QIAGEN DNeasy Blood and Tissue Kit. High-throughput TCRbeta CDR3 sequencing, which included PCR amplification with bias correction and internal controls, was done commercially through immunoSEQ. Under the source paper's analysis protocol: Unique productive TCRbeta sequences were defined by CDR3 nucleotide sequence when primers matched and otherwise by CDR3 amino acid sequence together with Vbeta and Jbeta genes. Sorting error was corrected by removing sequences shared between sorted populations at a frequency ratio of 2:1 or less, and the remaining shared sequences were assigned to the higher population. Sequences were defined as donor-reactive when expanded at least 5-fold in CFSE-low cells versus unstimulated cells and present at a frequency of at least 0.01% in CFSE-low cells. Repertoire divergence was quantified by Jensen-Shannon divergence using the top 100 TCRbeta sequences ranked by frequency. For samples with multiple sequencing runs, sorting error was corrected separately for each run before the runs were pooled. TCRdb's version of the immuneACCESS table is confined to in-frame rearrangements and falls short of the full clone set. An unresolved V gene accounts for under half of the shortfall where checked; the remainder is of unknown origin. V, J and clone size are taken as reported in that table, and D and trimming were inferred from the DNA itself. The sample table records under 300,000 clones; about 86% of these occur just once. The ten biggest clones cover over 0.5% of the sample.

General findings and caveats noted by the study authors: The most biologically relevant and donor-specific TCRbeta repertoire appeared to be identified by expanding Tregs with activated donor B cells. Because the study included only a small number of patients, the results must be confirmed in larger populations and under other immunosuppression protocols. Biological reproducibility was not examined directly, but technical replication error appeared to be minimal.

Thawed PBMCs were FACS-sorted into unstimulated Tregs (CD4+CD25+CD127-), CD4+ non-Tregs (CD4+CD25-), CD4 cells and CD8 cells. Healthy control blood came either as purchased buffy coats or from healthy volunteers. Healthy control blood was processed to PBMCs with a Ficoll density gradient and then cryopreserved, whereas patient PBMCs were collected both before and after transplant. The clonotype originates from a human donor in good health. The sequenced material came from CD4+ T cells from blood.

At the DNA level, the sequence is TGTGCCAGCAGTCGATCTAGCGGGAGAGGAAGGGAGCAGTACTTC. It translates to CASSRSSGRGREQYF. This chain joins TRBV6-5 to TRBJ2-7; 10 junctional bases match TRBD2. The CDR3 sequence holds 15 residues, the cysteine and phenylalanine included. CDR3 DNA is the only sequence kept; it has 45 bases, read in frame from the first base. The germline V gene sets CDR1 to MNHEY and CDR2 to SVGAGI. Trimming removed 5 bases from V and 7 bases from J; the gene matches leave 11 bases unexplained.